This T cell receptor (beta chain) appears in the sequencing data of a study of T cells after yellow fever vaccination. Regarding the study as a whole: Primary-vaccination clones mostly resurfaced post-booster (about 95% CD4, around 88% CD8).

In germline, CDR1 is DFQATT, CDR2 SNEGSKA (reference sequence). The CDR3 consists of 12 residues. Trimming took off 5 bases at V and 4 bases at J, with 12 bases between the two ends. UMIs were added to TCR cDNA along with a universal primer site when it was made by 5'RACE template switching. TCRdb analysed the 5' RACE reads with MiXCR anew, one entry per CDR3 protein. This table holds 100,000 to 150,000 distinct CDR3 sequences, 7.2% found once. This clonotype showed up many times. No antigen is known for it. The rearrangement joins TRBV20-1 to TRBJ2-7; D uncertain. This TCR was recovered from a man aged 18 to 29 who received the YFV17D yellow fever vaccine. The sequenced sample was CD4+ T cells sorted from PBMCs, obtained approximately 40 days after the first yellow fever vaccination. The CDR3 protein is CSALPDRYEQYV. The CDR3 nucleotides read TGCAGTGCTCTCCCGGACCGATACGAGCAGTACGTC.